This T cell receptor (beta chain) derives from a study of shared T cell receptors in the human thymus. Measured with immunoSEQ multiplex PCR; TCRdb has only the in-frame clones, and not every one. The data hold about 380,000 clones, with roughly 94% observed a single time. The CDR3 runs 17 residues. V was trimmed by 0 bases and J by 5 bases, leaving 14 bases between them. Looked up from germline, CDR1 is PRHDT and CDR2 is FYEKMQ (reference sequence). This chain links TRBV13 with TRBJ2-6; D possibly corresponds to TRBD1 (6 bases). The receptor was isolated from a human donor. Sequenced sample: thymocytes. CDR3 nucleotide sequence: TGTGCCAGCAGCTTAGGGACAGGTGGGGCAAGGGCCAACGTCCTGACTTTC. This encodes CASSLGTGGARANVLTF.